This TCR beta chain was found in a study of blood T cell repertoires in COVID-19. Study overall: Donors in the United States, Italy and Spain gave samples during acute or convalescent COVID-19. T cells, B-cell-depleted T cells, or PBMCs provided the cDNA or gDNA that served as material.

Authors' analysis steps: The authors estimated nucleated cell counts from reference gene primer amplification. Sequencing used immunoSEQ multiplex PCR; TCRdb keeps in-frame clones, though not all of them. Clone size and the V and J calls come from that table; the DNA yielded D and trimming. The sample lists approximately 90,000 clones, around four fifths occurring once. Germline-derived CDR1 and CDR2 are LNHDA and SQIVND (reference sequence). The CDR3 runs 18 residues. V was clipped by 4 bases and J by 1 base, with 21 bases between them. Source material: peripheral blood. This chain uses TRBV19 with TRBJ2-3; D might be TRBD1 (6 bases). The source of this sequence is a woman older than 75 with active or convalescent COVID-19. The CDR3: CASSTDRFPRAGTDTQYF. CDR3 nucleotides: TGTGCCAGTAGTACCGACAGGTTTCCGAGGGCTGGCACAGATACGCAGTATTTT.